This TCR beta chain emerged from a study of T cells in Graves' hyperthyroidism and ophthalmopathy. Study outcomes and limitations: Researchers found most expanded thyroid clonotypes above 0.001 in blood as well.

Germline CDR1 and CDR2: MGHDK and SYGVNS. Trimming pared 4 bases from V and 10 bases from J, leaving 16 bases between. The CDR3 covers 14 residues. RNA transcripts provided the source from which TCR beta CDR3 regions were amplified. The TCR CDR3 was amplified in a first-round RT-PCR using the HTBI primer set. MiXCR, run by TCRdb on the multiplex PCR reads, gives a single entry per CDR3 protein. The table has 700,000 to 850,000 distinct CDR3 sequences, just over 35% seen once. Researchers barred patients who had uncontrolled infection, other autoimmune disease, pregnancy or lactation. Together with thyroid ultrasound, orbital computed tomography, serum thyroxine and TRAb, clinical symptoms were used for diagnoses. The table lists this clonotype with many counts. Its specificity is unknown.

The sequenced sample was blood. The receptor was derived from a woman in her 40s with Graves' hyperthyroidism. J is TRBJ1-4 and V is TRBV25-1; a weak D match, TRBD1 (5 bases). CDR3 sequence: CASSAWGGEGKLFF. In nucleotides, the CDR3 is TGTGCCAGCAGTGCATGGGGCGGGGAGGGAAAACTGTTTTTT.